Described below is a single T cell receptor (beta chain) sequence and its context. The CDR3 loop spans 15 amino acids. Trimming removed 5 bases from V and 5 bases from J; junction bases left unmatched: 10. In germline, CDR1 is MNHEY, CDR2 SMNVEV (reference sequence). Participants were aged about 18 to 100 years from 20 to 30 US areas. The data derive from a study of blood T cell repertoires in COVID-19. Per the study methods: Amplification from reference gene primers served as the basis for estimated nucleated cell counts. Profiling relied on immunoSEQ multiplex PCR, and the TCRdb table lists in-frame clones only, not all of them. Clone size and V and J calls were adopted from that table, with D and trimming inferred from the DNA. This sample yields 150,000 to 200,000 clones, of which 89% are seen a single time; roughly 8.8% belongs to the top ten.

The receptor's source is a woman aged 18-35 years who had recovered from COVID-19. V usage is TRBV27 and J usage is TRBJ2-5; 8 positions match TRBD2. The specimen was PBMCs or T cells enriched from blood (not recorded which). Here the CDR3 reads CASSMERGREETQYF. The DNA for the CDR3 is TGTGCCAGCAGTATGGAGCGGGGGCGGGAGGAGACCCAGTACTTC.